What follows are 9 T cell receptor beta chains derived from one specimen sequenced in a study of cytomegalovirus exposure and HLA in healthy donors. PCR used 60 Vbeta primers and 13 Jbeta primers. Clones were read by immunoSEQ multiplex PCR, and TCRdb kept only the in-frame ones, dropping some. In the table there are about 160,000 clones, roughly 80% of which are singletons. Sequencing was carried out using PBMCs. The receptors here all came from a man in his forties or fifties in good health and CMV-seropositive.

V gene TRBV5-1 combines with J gene TRBJ2-1; TRBD2 aligns across 13 bases. Per germline, CDR1 SGHRS and CDR2 YFSETQ. CDR3 size: 15 residues. With 3 bases clipped from V and 5 bases from J, the junction kept 2 bases outside the gene matches. The CDR3 is CASSSGTSGNNEQFF. CDR3 DNA sequence: TGCGCCAGCAGCTCCGGGACTAGCGGGAACAATGAGCAGTTCTTC.

The CDR3 spells CASSLAGLEGNEQFF. DNA of the CDR3: TGCGCCAGCAGCTTGGCCGGACTAGAGGGCAATGAGCAGTTCTTC. This chain uses TRBV5-1 with TRBJ2-1; 7 bases fit TRBD2. Germline-derived CDR1 and CDR2 are SGHRS and YFSETQ. The CDR3 totals 15 residues. The trim removed 0 bases at V and 6 bases at J, leaving 6 bases unmatched.

The J gene is TRBJ1-1, the V gene TRBV6-1, with 8 bases matching TRBD1. Germline CDR1 reads MNHNS; CDR2 reads SASEGT. This CDR3 contains 15 residues. V shed 5 bases and J 0 bases; nucleotides not matched to a gene: 5. The CDR3 is CASSQETGVNTEAFF. CDR3 DNA: TGTGCCAGCAGTCAAGAGACAGGGGTGAACACTGAAGCTTTCTTT.

The chain is built from TRBV29-1 and TRBJ2-7, with TRBD2 matching over 10 bases. Losses at the gene ends were 5 bases for V and 7 bases for J; bases not matched to a gene: 8. This CDR3 has 13 residues. The germline CDR1 and CDR2 sequences are SQVTM and ANQGSEA. The CDR3 region has the DNA TGCAGCGTTCGTCTAGCGGGAGTGGGGGAGCAGTACTTC. It encodes CSVRLAGVGEQYF.

On this clone: Other nucleotide sequences in the sample specify the same CDR3. DNA of the CDR3: TGTGCCAGCTCACCAGCTAGCGGGAGAGATACGCAGTATTTT. This sequence encodes CASSPASGRDTQYF. V usage is TRBV18 and J usage is TRBJ2-3, with TRBD2 matching over 10 bases. Per the germline V gene, CDR1 is KGHSH and CDR2 is LQKENI. The ends lost 2 bases at V and 5 bases at J; junction bases unmatched: 1. The CDR3 is 14 residues long.

The chain is built from TRBV10-3 and TRBJ2-3, with 7 positions matching TRBD2. The CDR3 totals 16 residues. V gave up 8 bases and J gave up 2 bases; unmatched junction bases: 13. Per germline, CDR1 ENHRY and CDR2 SYGVKD. CDR3 sequence (DNA): TGTGCCATCCCAACCGGGCTAGCGGTCCCCACAGATACGCAGTATTTT. It yields the protein CAIPTGLAVPTDTQYF.

The gene calls are TRBV7-8 and TRBJ2-3; no clear D gene. Germline lookup yields CDR1 SGHVS and CDR2 FQNEAQ. Trimming stripped 1 base from V and 4 bases from J, with 24 bases between. The CDR3 loop spans 19 amino acids. This CDR3 reads CASSLGVLEVYYMADTQYF. In DNA form, the CDR3 reads TGTGCCAGCAGCTTAGGAGTCCTAGAAGTCTATTATATGGCAGATACGCAGTATTTT.

This clone appeared a few times. V and J are TRBV29-1 and TRBJ2-7; tentative D call: TRBD1 (7 bases). The CDR3 has 14 residues. Germline V gene lookup returns CDR1 SQVTM and CDR2 ANQGSEA. V was trimmed by 4 bases and J by 2 bases, leaving 15 bases between them. The CDR3 sequence is CSVVGGDSPYEQYF. In nucleotides, the CDR3 is TGCAGCGTTGTAGGCGGGGACAGTCCCTACGAGCAGTACTTC.

V gene TRBV19 combines with J gene TRBJ1-2; 7 bases are shared with TRBD1. J gave up 0 bases and V 6 bases, and 10 bases lay outside the gene matches. There are 16 residues in the CDR3. Germline V lookup: CDR1 LNHDA, CDR2 SQIVND (reference sequence). This CDR3 is CASSKQGTATNYGYTF. CDR3 coding DNA: TGTGCCAGTAGCAAACAGGGGACGGCGACTAACTATGGCTACACCTTC.